A single sample gave rise to the 23 T cell receptor beta chains below, sequenced in a study of blood T cell repertoires in COVID-19. Profiling relied on immunoSEQ multiplex PCR, and the TCRdb table lists in-frame clones only, not all of them. Here the sample spans 72,000 or so clones, roughly 85% being singletons. The specimen sequenced was peripheral blood. Source of these receptors: a woman aged 80 or over with active or convalescent COVID-19.

This chain connects TRBV6-2 or TRBV6-3 to TRBJ2-1; TRBD2 matches at 10 bases. The V segment lost 8 bases and the J segment 9 bases; nucleotides outside the gene matches: 4. From germline, CDR1 is MNHEY and CDR2 SVGEGT. The CDR3 length is 12 residues. The CDR3 nucleotides are TGTGCCAGCGGCCTAGCGGGGGTTGAGCAGTTCTTC. Translated: CASGLAGVEQFF.

This clone was seen once. V is TRBV5-1 and J is TRBJ2-7; D not resolved. The CDR3 covers 12 residues. V was clipped by 7 bases and J by 3 bases, with 11 bases between them. Germline lookup yields CDR1 SGHRS and CDR2 YFSETQ. DNA for the CDR3: TGCGCCAGCCCCCACTCGCACTACGAGCAGTACTTC. It specifies CASPHSHYEQYF.

The chain joins TRBV24-1 to TRBJ2-5; D is uncertain. Germline V CDR1 and CDR2: KGHDR, SFDVKD. The CDR3 spans 14 residues. Between the trimmed V and J ends, which lost 9 bases and 2 bases, there was a span of 15 bases. As DNA, the CDR3 is TGTGCCACCCAGGCCGTTGGGCGACAAGAGACCCAGTACTTC. It encodes CATQAVGRQETQYF.

This chain connects TRBV19 to TRBJ1-5; D unclear. V shed 7 bases and J shed 4 bases, with 17 bases lying between them. The germline CDR1 and CDR2 sequences are LNHDA and SQIVND (reference sequence). The CDR3 covers 15 residues. CDR3 in amino acids: CASNREGGINQPQHF. The CDR3 DNA reads TGTGCCAGTAACCGGGAAGGAGGGATAAATCAGCCCCAGCATTTT.

This rearrangement joins TRBV6-2 or TRBV6-3 to TRBJ2-7; 13 bases are a match to TRBD2. Trimming at V came to 0 bases and at J to 0 bases, leaving 8 bases not matched to a gene. Germline loops: CDR1 MNHEY, CDR2 SVGEGT. The CDR3 is made up of 19 amino acids. Here the CDR3 reads CASSYSKLAGGFPSYEQYF. For the CDR3, the DNA is TGTGCCAGCAGTTACTCGAAACTAGCGGGGGGGTTTCCCTCCTACGAGCAGTACTTC.

The table lists this clone with a count of one. This chain joins TRBV28 and TRBJ1-2; D is uncertain. The CDR3 consists of 13 residues. CDR1 and CDR2 (germline): MDHEN, SYDVKM. V was pared by 6 bases and J by 4 bases, with 12 bases between. The CDR3 reads CASRQDISYGYTF. CDR3 in DNA: TGTGCCAGCAGACAAGACATAAGCTATGGCTACACCTTC.

In regard to this clone: The same CDR3 is also encoded by other DNA sequences in this sample. The chain recombines TRBV11-2 with TRBJ2-7, with 13 bases matching TRBD2. Trimming took 1 base from V and 7 from J; bases not matched to a gene: 10. Germline lookup yields CDR1 SGHAT and CDR2 FQNNGV. The CDR3 is 17 amino acids. The CDR3 region is CASSLGLAGGRMSEQYF. The CDR3 coding sequence is TGTGCCAGCAGCTTAGGACTAGCGGGGGGTAGAATGTCTGAGCAGTACTTC.

The chain is built from TRBV12-5 and TRBJ2-5, with D possibly matching TRBD2 (7 bases). Germline V gene lookup returns CDR1 LGHNT and CDR2 FRNRAP. This CDR3 region has 16 residues. V gave up 5 bases and J gave up 0 bases, with 16 bases separating them. CDR3 in amino acids: CASGPGRGAYQETQYF. The CDR3 DNA is TGTGCTAGTGGTCCCGGACGGGGGGCATACCAAGAGACCCAGTACTTC. Variable domain in full (rest from reference TRBV12-5 and TRBJ2-5): DARVTQTPRHKVTEMGQEVTMRCQPILGHNTVFWYRQTMMQGLELLAYFRNRAPLDDSGMPKDRFSAEMPDATLATLKIQPSEPRDSAVYFCASGPGRGAYQETQYFGPGTRLLVL.

The chain has TRBV2 and TRBJ2-5; D perhaps matches TRBD1 (6 bases). The V end was cut by 5 bases, the J end by 0 bases, with 10 bases between. Germline V gene sequence: CDR1 SNHLY, CDR2 FYNNEI. CDR3 size: 14 residues. DNA of the CDR3: TGTGCCAGCAGTTACCGACAGGACCAAGAGACCCAGTACTTC. Translation: CASSYRQDQETQYF.

V gene TRBV7-2 combines with J gene TRBJ1-1; D remains unclear. The CDR3 is 12 amino acids. CDR1 and CDR2 from the germline V gene are SGHTA and FQGNSA. V lost 3 bases and J 8 bases, leaving 10 bases between the germline ends. The CDR3 loop is CASSFPGREAFF. CDR3 bases: TGTGCCAGCAGCTTTCCCGGGAGAGAAGCTTTCTTT. Full variable domain (missing parts from reference TRBV7-2 and TRBJ1-1): GAGVSQSPSNKVTEKGKDVELRCDPISGHTALYWYRQSLGQGLEFLIYFQGNSAPDKSGLPSDRFSAERTGGSVSTLTIQRTQQEDSAVYLCASSFPGREAFFGQGTRLTVV.

In nucleotides, the CDR3 is TGTGCCTGGAGTCCCCAGGGCCAGCCCCAGCATTTT. Protein: CAWSPQGQPQHF. This chain joins TRBV30 and TRBJ1-5, with D tentatively TRBD1 (5 bases). CDR1 is GTSNPN and CDR2 is SVGIG in the germline V gene (reference sequence). V lost 2 bases to trimming and J lost 7 bases, with 9 bases between them. The CDR3 loop spans 12 amino acids.

This chain connects TRBV4-2 to TRBJ1-2; D not certain. The CDR3 extends over 14 amino acids. The germline V and J ends were trimmed by 0 bases and 3 bases, with 8 bases remaining between them. CDR1 is LGHNA, CDR2 YNFKEQ, per germline. CDR3 loop: CASSQEGGDYGYTF. CDR3 DNA: TGTGCCAGCAGCCAAGAGGGCGGGGACTATGGCTACACCTTC.

The chain has TRBV18 and TRBJ2-1; 8 nucleotides line up with TRBD1. Trimming at V came to 4 bases and at J to 3 bases, leaving 5 bases not matched to a gene. The V gene's germline CDR1 is KGHSH and CDR2 LQKENI. The CDR3 spans 15 residues. CDR3 region: CASSLAGGNYNEQFF. As DNA, the CDR3 is TGTGCCAGCTCACTCGCAGGGGGCAACTACAATGAGCAGTTCTTC.

V gene TRBV2 combines with J gene TRBJ2-1, with 10 positions matching TRBD2. This CDR3 has 15 residues. Germline CDR1 reads SNHLY; CDR2 reads FYNNEI. Germline trimming cut 7 bases from V and 4 bases from J; bases unmatched to any gene: 7. The CDR3 nucleotides read TGTGCCAGCAAACTAGCGGGGACCCTTTACAATGAGCAGTTCTTC. Protein sequence: CASKLAGTLYNEQFF.

A single count supports this clone. The rearrangement joins TRBV2 to TRBJ1-1; D remains unclear. The CDR3 sequence is 12 residues long. V lost 8 bases, J lost 1 base, and 8 bases lay in between. Germline loops: CDR1 SNHLY, CDR2 FYNNEI. The CDR3 is CASSGRNTEAFF. Written as DNA, the CDR3 is TGTGCCAGCTCTGGCAGGAACACTGAAGCTTTCTTT. Based on the CDR3 plus reference TRBV2 and TRBJ1-1, the full variable domain is EPEVTQTPSHQVTQMGQEVILRCVPISNHLYFYWYRQILGQKVEFLVSFYNNEISEKSEIFDDQFSVERPDGSNFTLKIRSTKLEDSAMYFCASSGRNTEAFFGQGTRLTVV.

J is TRBJ1-5 and V is TRBV30; D might be TRBD1 (6 bases). This CDR3 comprises 14 residues. V lost 0 bases and J 7 bases, leaving 13 bases between the germline ends. The germline CDR1 and CDR2 sequences are GTSNPN and SVGIG (reference sequence). This CDR3 is CAWSVAQGGQPQHF. CDR3 nucleotides: TGTGCCTGGAGTGTTGCACAGGGCGGACAGCCCCAGCATTTT.

The gene calls are TRBV27 and TRBJ1-5; D is unresolved. Germline V gene sequence: CDR1 MNHEY, CDR2 SMNVEV (reference sequence). V shed 5 bases and J shed 0 bases, with 5 bases lying between them. The CDR3 totals 13 residues. CDR3 in DNA: TGTGCCAGCAGTCGGGATAGCAATCAGCCCCAGCATTTT. It translates to CASSRDSNQPQHF.

This chain links TRBV27 with TRBJ1-1, with 8 bases identical to TRBD1. J was trimmed by 4 bases and V by 5 bases; bases with no gene match: 9. In germline, CDR1 is MNHEY, CDR2 SMNVEV (reference sequence). This CDR3 is 15 amino acids long. This CDR3 is CASSVAGGWGTEAFF. The CDR3 DNA follows: TGTGCCAGCAGTGTAGCAGGGGGCTGGGGCACTGAAGCTTTCTTT.

The chain employs TRBV2 and TRBJ1-5; 7 bases map to TRBD1. The length of the CDR3 is 15 residues. V dropped 4 bases and J dropped 0; count of bases not matched to a gene: 3. CDR1 is SNHLY, CDR2 FYNNEI, per germline. The CDR3 coding sequence is TGTGCCAGCAGTGGAGACAGGGATAGCAATCAGCCCCAGCATTTT. This gives the protein CASSGDRDSNQPQHF.

This rearrangement joins TRBV28 to TRBJ1-2; D remains unclear. Germline assignment: CDR1 MDHEN and CDR2 SYDVKM. V dropped 1 base and J dropped 5 bases, with 14 bases sitting between them. The CDR3 covers 15 residues. The CDR3 DNA is TGTGCCAGCAGTTTATACGGTCCGGAGGGATATGGCTACACCTTC. Amino acids: CASSLYGPEGYGYTF.

V gene TRBV6-5 combines with J gene TRBJ2-1, with a possible D match to TRBD2 (6 bases). CDR3 length: 11 amino acids. The ends were cut back, 10 bases at V and 5 bases at J, with 9 bases in the middle. Per germline, CDR1 MNHEY and CDR2 SVGAGI. This chain's CDR3 is CATGTDNEQFF. Written as DNA, the CDR3 is TGTGCCACCGGGACTGACAATGAGCAGTTCTTC.

The rearrangement joins TRBV7-2 to TRBJ1-2; perhaps TRBD1 as D (5 bases). CDR3 length equals 13 residues. V gave up 6 bases and J gave up 5 bases, with 13 bases separating them. Germline CDR1 and CDR2: SGHTA and FQGNSA. The CDR3 DNA reads TGTGCCAGCAGTCCTGGGGGGGGGTATGGCTACACCTTC. The encoded protein is CASSPGGGYGYTF. The full variable domain, in which reference TRBV7-2 and TRBJ1-2 provide the parts outside the CDR3, is GAGVSQSPSNKVTEKGKDVELRCDPISGHTALYWYRQSLGQGLEFLIYFQGNSAPDKSGLPSDRFSAERTGGSVSTLTIQRTQQEDSAVYLCASSPGGGYGYTFGSGTRLTVV.

V gene TRBV27 combines with J gene TRBJ1-1, with unresolved D. V lost 5 bases and J lost 0, with 16 bases in between. CDR1 is MNHEY, CDR2 SMNVEV, per germline (reference sequence). This CDR3 spans 16 amino acids. The CDR3 bases are TGTGCCAGCAGTCGCGGCGGCACCTTATTGAACACTGAAGCTTTCTTT. Its translation is CASSRGGTLLNTEAFF.